Shown below are 3 T cell receptor beta chains from a single sample sequenced in a study of neurological immune-mediated disorders. One entry per CDR3 protein, called by TCRdb with MiXCR from the 5' RACE reads. The table lists 31,000 or so distinct CDR3 sequences, approximately 4.5% of them singletons. Input material: PBMCs. The receptor set was obtained from a man younger than 35 in good health.

The sample holds many counts of this clonotype. The CDR3 coding sequence is TGCAGTGCCGGACCTTACCAAGGACTAGCGCAAGAGACCCAGTACTTC. It codes for CSAGPYQGLAQETQYF. The rearrangement uses TRBV20-1 and TRBJ2-5; 9 nucleotides align to TRBD2. The CDR3 runs to 16 residues. V lost 6 bases and J lost 2; bases outside the gene matches: 13. In germline, CDR1 is DFQATT, CDR2 SNEGSKA (reference sequence).

This clonotype was recorded at least ten times. The chain combines TRBV27 with TRBJ2-5; 9 nucleotides align to TRBD2. The CDR3 covers 16 residues. The germline V gene has CDR1 MNHEY and CDR2 SMNVEV (reference sequence). The junction had 6 bases not matched to a gene; V was cut back by 1 base and J by 3 bases. The CDR3 reads CASSLLAGGGEETQYF. CDR3 sequence (DNA): TGTGCCAGCAGTTTATTAGCAGGCGGGGGGGAAGAGACCCAGTACTTC.

This clonotype was seen ten or more times. The rearrangement links TRBV29-1 to TRBJ2-7, with 9 bases identical to TRBD1. J lost 5 bases, V lost 5 bases, and 7 bases had no gene match. Looked up from germline, CDR1 is SQVTM and CDR2 is ANQGSEA. The CDR3 loop spans 13 amino acids. The CDR3 coding sequence is TGCAGCGTTACCCGGGACAGGGAACACGAGCAGTACTTC. Protein: CSVTRDREHEQYF.